This record looks at one T cell receptor (beta chain) sequence and its context. The sample originates from a study of T cells in tuberculosis. Assay: immunoSEQ multiplex PCR; the TCRdb copy retains only in-frame clones and omits some. The sample consists of over 20,000 clones, more than 95% of them appearing once. At study entry, adolescents had tuberculin skin tests and IGRA screening. The CDR3 spans 12 residues. The germline gives CDR1 SEHNR, CDR2 FQNEAQ (reference sequence). The V end lost 4 bases, the J end lost 8 bases, and 11 bases lay between the germline ends. The J gene is TRBJ1-2, the V gene TRBV7-9; no clear D. This clonotype was obtained from a donor aged 10 to 29 with latent tuberculosis or without tuberculosis infection. Sample: PBMCs. CDR3 amino acids: CASSWASSGYTF. DNA for the CDR3: TGTGCCAGCAGCTGGGCGAGCTCCGGCTACACCTTC.